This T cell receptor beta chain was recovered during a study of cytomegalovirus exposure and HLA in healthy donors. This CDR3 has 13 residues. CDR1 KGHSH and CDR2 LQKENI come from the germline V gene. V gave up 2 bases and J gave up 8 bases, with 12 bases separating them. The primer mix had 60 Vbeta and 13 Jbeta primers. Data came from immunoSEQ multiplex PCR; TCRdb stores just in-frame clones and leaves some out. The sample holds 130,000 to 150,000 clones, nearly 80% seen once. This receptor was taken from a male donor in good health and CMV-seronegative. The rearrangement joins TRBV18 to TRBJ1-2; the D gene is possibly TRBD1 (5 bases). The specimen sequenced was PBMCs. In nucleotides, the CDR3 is TGTGCCAGCTCACCAAAAGGGGCCCTGGGCTACACCTTC. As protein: CASSPKGALGYTF.